This T cell receptor (beta chain) was identified during a study of response to subunit inactivated influenza vaccine. Via MiXCR, TCRdb re-called the RT-PCR reads, giving one row per CDR3 protein. This table has 290,000 or so distinct CDR3 sequences, about 20% appearing once. Study-wide results and limits: The authors offered the suggestion that each seasonal influenza vaccination recruits few new T cells.

Trimming stripped 3 bases from V and 3 bases from J, with 7 bases between. The CDR3 runs to 13 residues. The germline CDR1 and CDR2 sequences are KGHSH and LQKENI. In regard to this clonotype: The antigen remains undetermined.

The chain joins TRBV18 to TRBJ2-3; no firm D call. The material was PBMCs from blood, obtained about 19 months after vaccination. The sequence came from a man between 50 and 70 years old who received an inactivated influenza vaccine. CDR3 loop: CASSPSTTDTQYF. CDR3 coding DNA: TGTGCCAGCTCACCGTCGACTACAGATACGCAGTATTTT. The complete variable domain, with remaining parts taken from reference TRBV18 and TRBJ2-3, reads NAGVMQNPRHLVRRRGQEARLRCSPMKGHSHVYWYRQLPEEGLKFMVYLQKENIIDESGMPKERFSAEFPKEGPSILRIQQVVRGDSAAYFCASSPSTTDTQYFGPGTRLTVL.